This T cell receptor beta chain was documented in a study of early T cells in non-severe SARS-CoV-2 infection. This CDR3 has 15 residues. The V gene's germline CDR1 is SGHAT and CDR2 FQNNGV. With 3 bases removed from V and 2 bases from J, the gap between germline ends came to 12 bases. Molecules of cDNA were individually given unique molecular identifiers that were attached to them. TCRdb ran MiXCR on the 5' RACE reads and lists one entry per CDR3 protein. Of over 60,000 distinct CDR3 sequences listed, 10% are singletons. The TCR was taken from an adult who was a healthcare worker with PCR-confirmed SARS-CoV-2 infection or an uninfected control (not recorded which). The sample was whole blood, taken at baseline. This chain joins TRBV11-2 and TRBJ2-3; D gene ambiguous. The CDR3 loop is CASSFRRPTTDTQYF. For the CDR3, the DNA is TGTGCCAGCAGCTTCCGCAGGCCCACCACAGATACGCAGTATTTT.